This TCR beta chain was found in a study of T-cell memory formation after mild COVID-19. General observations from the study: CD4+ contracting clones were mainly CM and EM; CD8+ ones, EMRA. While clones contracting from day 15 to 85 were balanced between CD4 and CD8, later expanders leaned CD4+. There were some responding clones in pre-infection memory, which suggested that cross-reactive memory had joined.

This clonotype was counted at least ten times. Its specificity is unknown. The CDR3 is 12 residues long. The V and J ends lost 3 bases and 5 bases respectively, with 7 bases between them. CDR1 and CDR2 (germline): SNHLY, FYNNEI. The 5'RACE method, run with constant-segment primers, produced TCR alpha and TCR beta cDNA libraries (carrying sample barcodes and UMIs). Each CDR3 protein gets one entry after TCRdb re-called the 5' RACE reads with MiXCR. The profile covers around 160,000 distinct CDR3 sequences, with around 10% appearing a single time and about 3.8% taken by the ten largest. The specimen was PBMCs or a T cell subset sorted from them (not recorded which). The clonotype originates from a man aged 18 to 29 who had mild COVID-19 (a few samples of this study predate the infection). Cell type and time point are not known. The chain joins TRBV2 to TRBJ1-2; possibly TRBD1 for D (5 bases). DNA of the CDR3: TGTGCCAGCAGTGAGGGGGGATATGGCTACACCTTC. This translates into CASSEGGYGYTF.